Listed below are T cell receptor beta chains from one sample, sequenced in a study of TIL therapy for anti-PD-1-resistant metastatic lung cancer. Clones were sequenced by immunoSEQ multiplex PCR, and TCRdb holds only the in-frame ones, with some missing. The sample comprises more than 50,000 clones, 80% to 90% of which are singletons, and roughly 2.6% rests with the top ten. The specimen was blood, collected at baseline. The receptor source for this set is a person between 25 and 80 years old with non-small cell lung cancer. CDR3s include the opening cysteine and the closing phenylalanine or tryptophan. The D gene is left open where the match is weak. Rows may omit the clone size; those that give it use once, few, many or a size class.

CAWSGQGPQPQHF | TGTGCCTGGAGTGGACAGGGCCCCCAGCCCCAGCATTTT | TRBD1 | . | 13 | TRBJ1-5 | TRBV30
CASSQGLQETQYF | TGCGCCAGCAGCCAAGGTCTACAAGAGACCCAGTACTTC | . | . | 13 | TRBJ2-5 | TRBV4-1
CASSPDRGQGYTF | TGTGCCAGCTCACCGGACAGGGGGCAAGGCTACACCTTC | TRBD1 | . | 13 | TRBJ1-2 | TRBV18
CSVKFNEKLFF | TGCAGCGTTAAGTTTAATGAAAAACTGTTTTTT | . | . | 11 | TRBJ1-4 | TRBV29-1
CASSHGTGGLAEAFF | TGTGCCAGCAGTCACGGGACAGGGGGCTTGGCTGAAGCTTTCTTT | TRBD1 | . | 15 | TRBJ1-1 | TRBV27
CASSLVDDLGNTQYF | TGTGCCAGCAGCTTAGTGGACGACCTTGGGAATACGCAGTATTTT | . | . | 15 | TRBJ2-3 | TRBV7-2
CAWSVQGSAEAFF | TGTGCCTGGAGTGTACAGGGTAGCGCTGAAGCTTTCTTT | . | . | 13 | TRBJ1-1 | TRBV30
CASSLEGEQYF | TGTGCCAGCAGCTTGGAGGGGGAGCAGTACTTC | . | . | 11 | TRBJ2-7 | TRBV5-6
CAISELSAGDNTGELFF | TGTGCCATCAGTGAGTTATCTGCAGGGGACAACACCGGGGAGCTGTTTTTT | . | . | 17 | TRBJ2-2 | TRBV10-3
CASSPPSGSGYEAFF | TGTGCCAGCTCACCACCTTCAGGGAGTGGGTACGAAGCTTTCTTT | . | . | 15 | TRBJ1-1 | TRBV18
CAWSISGETQYF | TGTGCCTGGAGTATATCCGGCGAGACCCAGTACTTC | . | . | 12 | TRBJ2-5 | TRBV30
CAWSFWGDQAFF | TGTGCCTGGTCATTTTGGGGGGATCAGGCTTTCTTT | . | . | 12 | TRBJ1-1 | TRBV30
CASRSQEINEQYF | TGTGCCAGCAGGTCTCAGGAAATCAACGAGCAGTACTTC | . | . | 13 | TRBJ2-7 | TRBV7-9
CASKYDDYSNQPQHF | TGTGCCAGCAAATATGACGACTATAGCAATCAGCCCCAGCATTTT | . | . | 15 | TRBJ1-5 | TRBV6-5
CASSGTGDVGELFF | TGTGCCAGCAGCGGGACAGGGGATGTCGGGGAGCTGTTTTTT | TRBD1 | few | 14 | TRBJ2-2 | TRBV5-5
CASSVVDVGLDTQYF | TGTGCCAGCAGCGTAGTGGATGTCGGGCTGGATACGCAGTATTTT | . | . | 15 | TRBJ2-3 | TRBV9
CASSYPGENEQFF | TGTGCCAGCAGCTATCCCGGAGAAAATGAGCAGTTCTTC | . | . | 13 | TRBJ2-1 | TRBV11-1
CSVGGEGTGNEKLFF | TGCAGCGTCGGAGGGGAGGGGACAGGGAATGAAAAACTGTTTTTT | TRBD1 | . | 15 | TRBJ1-4 | TRBV29-1
CASSRARDRYYEQYF | TGCGCCAGCAGCCGTGCTCGGGACAGGTACTACGAGCAGTACTTC | TRBD1 | . | 15 | TRBJ2-7 | TRBV5-1
CASSWTGNGYTF | TGTGCCAGCAGTTGGACAGGGAACGGCTACACCTTC | TRBD1 | . | 12 | TRBJ1-2 | TRBV3-1/TRBV3-2
CASSQPSGAALRDEQFF | TGTGCCAGCAGCCAACCCTCAGGGGCAGCGCTTCGGGATGAGCAGTTCTTC | . | . | 17 | TRBJ2-1 | TRBV4-2
CASSLEASTNYGYTF | TGTGCCAGCAGCTTAGAGGCGAGCACTAACTATGGCTACACCTTC | . | once | 15 | TRBJ1-2 | TRBV11-2
CASSVGGGSDTQYF | TGTGCCAGCAGCGTAGGGGGTGGGTCAGATACGCAGTATTTT | . | . | 14 | TRBJ2-3 | TRBV9
CASSQGSINEQFF | TGTGCCAGCAGCCAAGGGAGCATCAATGAGCAGTTCTTC | . | . | 13 | TRBJ2-1 | TRBV3-1/TRBV3-2
CASSYRSSWEQYF | TGTGCCAGCAGTTACAGGTCCTCTTGGGAGCAGTACTTC | . | . | 13 | TRBJ2-7 | TRBV27
CASSQERTQYF | TGTGCCAGCAGCCAAGAACGGACCCAGTACTTC | . | . | 11 | TRBJ2-5 | TRBV3-1/TRBV3-2
CASSLAPGQPDADTGELFF | TGTGCCAGCAGCTTGGCCCCGGGACAGCCCGACGCGGACACCGGGGAGCTGTTTTTT | TRBD1 | . | 19 | TRBJ2-2 | TRBV5-4
CASITGQGGETQYF | TGTGCCAGCATCACAGGACAGGGGGGAGAGACCCAGTACTTC | TRBD1 | . | 14 | TRBJ2-5 | TRBV6-5